This TCR beta chain emerged from a study of blood T cell repertoires in COVID-19. The germline gives CDR1 SGHTA, CDR2 FQGNSA. The CDR3 covers 13 residues. V was trimmed by 4 bases and J by 4 bases, leaving 10 bases between them. Profiled with immunoSEQ multiplex PCR; TCRdb holds only in-frame clones, not every one. The sample holds 200,000 to 250,000 clones, approximately 88% seen once. This clone was recorded once. Other DNA sequences in this sample translate to the same CDR3. The receptor comes from a woman aged 25-40 years who had been exposed to COVID-19. Sequencing was carried out using PBMCs or T cells enriched from blood (not recorded which). The gene calls are TRBV7-2 and TRBJ1-1; unclear D gene. The CDR3 loop reads CASSSTRGTEAFF. The CDR3 DNA sequence: TGTGCCAGCAGCTCTACTCGGGGCACTGAAGCTTTCTTT.